One sample yielded the 26 T cell receptor beta chains listed below, sequenced in a study of cytomegalovirus exposure and HLA in healthy donors. A multiplex PCR was run with 60 Vbeta primers and 13 Jbeta primers. This table comes from immunoSEQ multiplex PCR, and its TCRdb copy is limited to in-frame clones, with some not included. The sample has about 160,000 clones, around four fifths seen once. Source material: PBMCs. The receptor set was obtained from a man aged 18 to 29 in good health and CMV-seronegative.

V is TRBV7-3 and J is TRBJ1-6, with 9 bases matching TRBD1. J lost 9 bases, V lost 5 bases, and 5 bases had no gene match. This CDR3 is built from 14 residues. Germline V lookup: CDR1 SGHTA, CDR2 FQGTGA. CDR3 nucleotides: TGTGCCAGCAGCCTGGGACAGGGAGGTTCACCCCTCCACTTT. This encodes CASSLGQGGSPLHF.

V is TRBV5-8 and J is TRBJ1-3; a possible D gene is TRBD1 (5 bases). CDR3 length equals 14 residues. Germline assignment: CDR1 SGHTS and CDR2 YDEGEE. Trimming removed 6 bases at V and 6 bases at J, with 16 bases between. CDR3 DNA: TGTGCCAGCATCCCGCAGGGATGGATAAACACCATATATTTT. It encodes CASIPQGWINTIYF.

The chain recombines TRBV19 with TRBJ2-1; the D gene is possibly TRBD2 (6 bases). Germline CDR1 is LNHDA and CDR2 is SQIVND (reference sequence). CDR3 length: 13 residues. V was trimmed by 8 bases and J by 0 bases, leaving 8 bases between them. The CDR3 sequence is CASGGSSYNEQFF. In DNA, the CDR3 is TGTGCCAGTGGGGGGAGCTCCTACAATGAGCAGTTCTTC.

CDR3 sequence reads: CASSLFSTGQTNEQFF. The DNA for the CDR3 is TGTGCCAGCAGCTTATTTAGTACCGGACAGACGAATGAGCAGTTCTTC. V is TRBV7-3 and J is TRBJ2-1, with D possibly TRBD1 on 6 matching bases. CDR3 length: 16 amino acids. Germline-derived CDR1 and CDR2 are SGHTA and FQGTGA. The V end was cut by 2 bases, the J end by 7 bases, with 18 bases between.

The CDR3 nucleotides are TGTGCCAGCAGTTCCGACAGGGACAATGAGCAGTTCTTC. Translating it yields CASSSDRDNEQFF. The chain employs TRBV7-7 and TRBJ2-1; TRBD1 matches 7 bases. Germline lookup yields CDR1 SSHAT and CDR2 FNYEAQ (reference sequence). This CDR3 region has 13 residues. V shed 6 bases, J shed 5 bases, and the junction held 4 bases outside the gene matches.

This chain connects TRBV6-5 to TRBJ2-5; TRBD2 matches 8 bases. The J call could be wrong; TRBJ2-7 is a better fit for the DNA end. CDR1 and CDR2 from the germline V gene are MNHEY and SVGAGI. The CDR3 contains 15 residues. CDR3 sequence (DNA): TGTGCCAGCAGTGCCAGCGGGAGTATTCGGGGCGAGCAGTACTTC. Translating it yields CASSASGSIRGEQYF.

The rearrangement uses TRBV29-1 and TRBJ2-7, with TRBD2 matching 9 bases. CDR1 is SQVTM, CDR2 ANQGSEA, per germline. The CDR3 extends over 16 amino acids. The junction had 13 bases not matched to a gene; V was cut back by 1 base and J by 6 bases. The CDR3 sequence is CSVEGPAGGSVGEQYF. CDR3 sequence (DNA): TGCAGCGTTGAAGGTCCAGCGGGAGGCTCTGTTGGCGAGCAGTACTTC.

Only one count was recorded for this clone. This rearrangement joins TRBV6-1 to TRBJ2-1, with 8 positions matching TRBD2. V shed 4 bases and J 14 bases; nucleotides not matched to a gene: 10. Germline V lookup: CDR1 MNHNS, CDR2 SASEGT. CDR3 size: 13 residues. The CDR3 DNA reads as TGTGCCAGCAGTGGTCAGGGGTCGGGACTAGAGTTCTTC. Residues: CASSGQGSGLEFF.

V is TRBV28 and J is TRBJ1-2, with D maybe TRBD1 (6 bases). V lost 5 bases and J lost 5, with 12 bases in between. The CDR3 is 13 residues long. Germline V gene lookup returns CDR1 MDHEN and CDR2 SYDVKM. CDR3 region: CASSPQGWYGYTF. The CDR3 region has the DNA TGTGCCAGCAGTCCCCAGGGGTGGTATGGCTACACCTTC.

The V and J genes are TRBV7-3 and TRBJ1-1; 7 bases match TRBD1. CDR1 is SGHTA and CDR2 is FQGTGA in the germline V gene. With V trimmed by 5 bases and J by 2 bases, 5 bases remained unmatched. The CDR3 contains 14 residues. DNA for the CDR3: TGTGCCAGCAGCCCTCAGGGGGGCAACACTGAAGCTTTCTTT. This encodes CASSPQGGNTEAFF.

This chain joins TRBV7-9 and TRBJ2-7, with 13 nucleotides matching TRBD2. The CDR3 has 15 amino acids. Trimming at V came to 4 bases and at J to 2 bases, leaving 2 bases not matched to a gene. Germline values: CDR1 SEHNR, CDR2 FQNEAQ (reference sequence). CDR3 DNA: TGTGCCAGCAGCTCCGGGACTAGCGGGACCTACGAGCAGTACTTC. Residues: CASSSGTSGTYEQYF.

V gene TRBV10-3 combines with J gene TRBJ2-3, with a tentative D call TRBD1 (6 bases). V was clipped by 4 bases and J by 2 bases, with 13 bases between them. Germline V gene lookup returns CDR1 ENHRY and CDR2 SYGVKD. The CDR3 has 15 residues. The CDR3 DNA reads as TGTGCCATCAGTGCACAGGGCCCCCACACAGATACGCAGTATTTT. Translated, it gives CAISAQGPHTDTQYF.

The V gene is TRBV18, the J gene TRBJ2-7; the match to TRBD1 covers 10 bases. V lost 4 bases, J lost 0 bases, and 6 bases stayed unmatched. The CDR3 has 16 residues. CDR1 is KGHSH and CDR2 is LQKENI in the germline V gene. CDR3 DNA sequence: TGTGCCAGCTCACATTACCGGGACAGGGGCTCCTACGAGCAGTACTTC. It is translated as CASSHYRDRGSYEQYF. The full variable domain, its missing parts supplied by reference TRBV18 and TRBJ2-7, is NAGVMQNPRHLVRRRGQEARLRCSPMKGHSHVYWYRQLPEEGLKFMVYLQKENIIDESGMPKERFSAEFPKEGPSILRIQQVVRGDSAAYFCASSHYRDRGSYEQYFGPGTRLTVT.

The genes are TRBV7-9 and TRBJ1-1; no clear D gene. Germline CDR1 SEHNR, CDR2 FQNEAQ (reference sequence). V was cut by 5 bases and J by 5 bases, with 9 bases left in between. The length of the CDR3 is 12 residues. This CDR3 is CASSKQRTEAFF. The CDR3, as DNA: TGTGCCAGCAGCAAACAAAGAACTGAAGCTTTCTTT.

The chain has TRBV30 and TRBJ2-7; unclear D gene. Looked up from germline, CDR1 is GTSNPN and CDR2 is SVGIG (reference sequence). The CDR3 has 13 amino acids. V dropped 5 bases and J dropped 3 bases, with 14 bases sitting between them. CDR3 sequence (DNA): TGTGCCTGGCGGATGGGCCCTTACTACGAGCAGTACTTC. This encodes CAWRMGPYYEQYF.

The chain recombines TRBV6-1 with TRBJ1-2, with TRBD1 matching 8 bases. Trimming took 11 bases from V and 4 from J; bases not matched to a gene: 15. This CDR3 region has 15 residues. Germline V lookup: CDR1 MNHNS, CDR2 SASEGT. In nucleotides, the CDR3 is TGTGCCGCGGGAGACAGGGGTGAAATAGGCTATGGCTACACCTTC. Its translation: CAAGDRGEIGYGYTF.

The chain combines TRBV28 with TRBJ2-5; tentative D call: TRBD1 (5 bases). The germline CDR1 and CDR2 sequences are MDHEN and SYDVKM. V was trimmed by 3 bases and J by 5 bases, leaving 10 bases between them. This CDR3 has 13 residues. The CDR3 is CASSFAGLETQYF. For the CDR3, the DNA is TGTGCCAGCAGTTTCGCAGGGTTGGAGACCCAGTACTTC.

This clone has only a few counts. J is TRBJ2-7 and V is TRBV28; TRBD2 agrees at 11 bases. The CDR3 sequence is 15 residues long. Germline V gene lookup returns CDR1 MDHEN and CDR2 SYDVKM. V shed 6 bases and J 0 bases; nucleotides not matched to a gene: 4. The CDR3 reads CASRRTSGSSYEQYF. DNA of the CDR3: TGTGCCAGCAGGCGTACTAGCGGGAGCTCCTACGAGCAGTACTTC.

CDR3 residues: CASSPTGVEQYF. The CDR3, as DNA: TGCGCCAGCAGCCCGACAGGGGTGGAGCAGTACTTC. The chain recombines TRBV5-1 with TRBJ2-7; 8 positions match TRBD1. Losses at the gene ends were 4 bases for V and 7 bases for J; bases not matched to a gene: 4. The CDR3 length is 12 residues. The germline gives CDR1 SGHRS, CDR2 YFSETQ.

The J gene is TRBJ2-3, the V gene TRBV29-1; TRBD1 aligns across 11 bases. CDR1 is SQVTM and CDR2 is ANQGSEA in the germline V gene. CDR3 length: 18 amino acids. V lost 6 bases, J lost 0 bases, and 14 bases stayed unmatched. The CDR3 loop is CSVRGARTGGTSTDTQYF. The CDR3 DNA reads TGCAGCGTCCGGGGGGCGAGGACAGGGGGCACTAGCACAGATACGCAGTATTTT.

The rearrangement joins TRBV4-1 to TRBJ1-5; D is possibly TRBD1 (6 bases). The CDR3 runs to 15 residues. V was trimmed by 3 bases and J by 5 bases, leaving 14 bases between them. The germline V gene has CDR1 MGHRA and CDR2 YSYEKL. This chain's CDR3 is CASSHFDRYDQPQHF. CDR3 bases: TGCGCCAGCAGCCATTTTGACAGGTATGATCAGCCCCAGCATTTT.

This chain connects TRBV28 to TRBJ1-5; D is unclear. The germline V gene encodes CDR1 MDHEN and CDR2 SYDVKM. The ends were cut back, 2 bases at V and 1 base at J, with 3 bases in the middle. The CDR3 has 13 amino acids. CDR3 DNA: TGTGCCAGCAGTTTACTGAGCAATCAGCCCCAGCATTTT. Translated, it gives CASSLLSNQPQHF.

CDR3 amino acids: CASGLGPGAYEQYF. In nucleotides, the CDR3 is TGTGCCTCGGGGCTCGGCCCAGGGGCCTACGAGCAGTACTTC. This sequence joins TRBV5-8 and TRBJ2-7; D is perhaps TRBD1 (6 bases). CDR1 is SGHTS and CDR2 is YDEGEE in the germline V gene. Trimming took 10 bases from V and 2 from J, leaving 19 bases between them. The CDR3 covers 14 residues.

The J gene is TRBJ2-2, the V gene TRBV7-6; 9 bases match TRBD1. The CDR3 length is 17 residues. The junction had 7 bases not matched to a gene; V was cut back by 4 bases and J by 1 base. Per the germline V gene, CDR1 is SGHVS and CDR2 is FNYEAQ. CDR3 in amino acids: CASSSFETGGNTGELFF. The CDR3 DNA reads as TGTGCCAGCAGCTCTTTTGAGACAGGGGGGAACACCGGGGAGCTGTTTTTT.

The chain couples TRBV19 to TRBJ1-1; TRBD1 aligns across 8 bases. This CDR3 has 12 residues. V lost 8 bases, J lost 3 bases, and 2 bases stayed unmatched. Germline V lookup: CDR1 LNHDA, CDR2 SQIVND (reference sequence). This CDR3 reads CASSDRDTEAFF. The CDR3, as DNA: TGTGCCAGTTCGGACAGGGACACTGAAGCTTTCTTT.

The chain couples TRBV4-1 to TRBJ2-7, with 8 bases aligning to TRBD2. The J segment lost 6 bases and the V segment lost 0 bases, leaving 7 bases of the junction unmatched. The CDR3 is 15 amino acids. Germline assignment: CDR1 MGHRA and CDR2 YSYEKL. The CDR3 sequence is CASSQDIGTRFEQYF. CDR3 bases: TGCGCCAGCAGCCAAGATATTGGGACTAGATTCGAGCAGTACTTC.